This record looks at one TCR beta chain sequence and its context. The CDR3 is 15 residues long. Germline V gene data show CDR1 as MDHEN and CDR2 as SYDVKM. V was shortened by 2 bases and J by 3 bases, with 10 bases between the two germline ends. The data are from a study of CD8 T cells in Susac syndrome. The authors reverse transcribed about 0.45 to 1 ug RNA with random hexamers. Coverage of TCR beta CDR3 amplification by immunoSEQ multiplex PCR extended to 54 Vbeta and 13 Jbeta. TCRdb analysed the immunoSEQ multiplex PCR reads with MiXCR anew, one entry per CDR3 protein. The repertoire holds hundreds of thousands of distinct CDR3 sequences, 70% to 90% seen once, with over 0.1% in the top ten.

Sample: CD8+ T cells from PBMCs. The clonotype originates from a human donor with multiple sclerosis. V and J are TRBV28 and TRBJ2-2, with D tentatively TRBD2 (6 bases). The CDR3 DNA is TGTGCCAGCAGTTTAGTAACGGGAGACACCGGGGAGCTGTTTTTT. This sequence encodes CASSLVTGDTGELFF.